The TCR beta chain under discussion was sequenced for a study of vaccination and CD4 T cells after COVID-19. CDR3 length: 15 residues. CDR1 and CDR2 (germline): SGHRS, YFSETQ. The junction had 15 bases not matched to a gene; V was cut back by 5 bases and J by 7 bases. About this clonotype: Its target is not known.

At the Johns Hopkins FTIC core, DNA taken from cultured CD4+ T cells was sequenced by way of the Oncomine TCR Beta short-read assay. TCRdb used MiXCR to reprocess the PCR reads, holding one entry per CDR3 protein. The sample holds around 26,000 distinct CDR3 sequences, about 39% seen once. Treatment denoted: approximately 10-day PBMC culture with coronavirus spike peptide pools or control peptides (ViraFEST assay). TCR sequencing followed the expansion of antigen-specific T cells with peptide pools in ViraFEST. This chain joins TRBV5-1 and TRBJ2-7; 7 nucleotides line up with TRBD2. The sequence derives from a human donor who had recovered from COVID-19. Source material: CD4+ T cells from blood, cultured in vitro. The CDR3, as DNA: TGCGCCAGCAGACAATTAGCGGGTCTCCCGGGGGAGCAGTACTTC. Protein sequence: CASRQLAGLPGEQYF.